These T cell receptor beta chains were read from a single sample in a study of cytomegalovirus exposure and HLA in healthy donors. Sequencing used immunoSEQ multiplex PCR; TCRdb keeps in-frame clones, though not all of them. This table has about 160,000 clones, approximately 88% appearing once. The specimen was PBMCs. The receptor source for this set is a boy aged 2-9 years in good health and CMV-seronegative. The CDR3 runs from the conserved cysteine through the conserved F or W. The D gene is left open where the match is weak. The size of a clone is reported for some rows only, either as once, few or many, or as a class for expanded clones.

j_call	v_call	clone_size	d_call	cdr3_nt	cdr3_aa
TRBJ2-5	TRBV30	NA	NA	TGTGCCTGGAGTGTACTCCCCGAGACCCAGTACTTC	CAWSVLPETQYF
TRBJ1-3	TRBV30	once	TRBD1	TGTGCCTGGAGTGTACGAGTAGGATGGACAGGGAATACTGGAAACACCATATATTTT	CAWSVRVGWTGNTGNTIYF
TRBJ1-2	TRBV11-2	once	TRBD1	TGTGCCAGCAGCTTATATGGGACAGGGGGGGCTAGCGGCTACACCTTC	CASSLYGTGGASGYTF
TRBJ2-1	TRBV30	NA	NA	TGTGCCTGGGAAAAACAGGGTTACAATGAGCAGTTCTTC	CAWEKQGYNEQFF
TRBJ1-3	TRBV5-8	NA	NA	TGTGCCAGCAGCCGGGCTGGAAACACCATATATTTT	CASSRAGNTIYF
TRBJ1-1	TRBV5-1	NA	TRBD1	TGCGCCAGCAGCCCAAGGAGGACAGGGGGTTATGACACTGAAGCTTTCTTT	CASSPRRTGGYDTEAFF
TRBJ1-6	TRBV2	NA	TRBD1	TGTGCCAGCAGTGGACAGGGAAACTCACCCCTCCACTTT	CASSGQGNSPLHF
TRBJ2-5	TRBV6-5	NA	NA	TGTGCCAGCAGTTACGGGCAGGCATGGGAGACCCAGTACTTC	CASSYGQAWETQYF
TRBJ2-2	TRBV9	NA	NA	TGTGCCAGCAGCGTAGATGTGGGACACTTTAACACCGGGGAGCTGTTTTTT	CASSVDVGHFNTGELFF
TRBJ2-1	TRBV30	NA	NA	TGTGCCTGGAGCGAGGGCCCAAGCGGTGGTGAGCAGTTCTTC	CAWSEGPSGGEQFF
TRBJ1-3	TRBV12-5	NA	NA	TGTGCTAGTGGTTGGGGGGGTGGAAACACCATATATTTT	CASGWGGGNTIYF
TRBJ1-3	TRBV5-6	NA	NA	TGTGCCAGCAGGTCACGGGGGGCGAGCAAAATTAACTCTGGAAACACCATATATTTT	CASRSRGASKINSGNTIYF
TRBJ2-5	TRBV18	NA	NA	TGTGCCAGCTCGCTACTAGGAGGGGAGACCCAGTACTTC	CASSLLGGETQYF
TRBJ2-1	TRBV4-1	once	NA	TGCGCCAGCAGCCAAGAGTTGCACTACAACAATGAGCAGTTCTTC	CASSQELHYNNEQFF
TRBJ1-3	TRBV27	once	TRBD1	TGTGCCAGCAGTTTGACAGGGAGCTCTGGAAACACCATATATTTT	CASSLTGSSGNTIYF
TRBJ1-2	TRBV5-3	NA	NA	TGTGCCCCCGTCGGGGACTATGGCTACACCTTC	CAPVGDYGYTF
TRBJ1-4	TRBV6-6	few	TRBD1	TGTGCCAGCAGTTCTACAGGGGTAGGCGAAAAACTGTTTTTT	CASSSTGVGEKLFF
TRBJ2-6	TRBV5-1	NA	NA	TGCGCCAGCAGTTTAACGGGGAGCTCTGGGGCCAACGTCCTGACTTTC	CASSLTGSSGANVLTF
TRBJ1-2	TRBV29-1	once	NA	TGCAGCGTTAAGGCGGCAGGGAAGTATGGCTACACCTTC	CSVKAAGKYGYTF
TRBJ1-5	TRBV6-5	NA	NA	TGTGCCAGCAGCTCCGGGATCAGTCAGCCCCAGCATTTT	CASSSGISQPQHF
TRBJ2-1	TRBV27	NA	NA	TGTGCCAGCAGTCCAATTGCAGGGGCGCGTTCCACTATGTACAATGAGCAGTTCTTC	CASSPIAGARSTMYNEQFF
TRBJ1-1	TRBV28	few	NA	TGTGCCAGCAGTTCGTTCGGGGGGATATTGAACACTGAAGCTTTCTTT	CASSSFGGILNTEAFF
TRBJ1-1	TRBV5-1	few	TRBD1	TGCGCCAGCAGCTCGTACAGGGGGACTTCCCATGTAGCTTTCTTT	CASSSYRGTSHVAFF